This TCR beta chain was profiled in a study of T cells in localized non-small cell lung cancer. Study findings and constraints: Heterogeneity cannot be ruled out, as sequencing used one tumor region only. Uninvolved adjacent lung had the highest recorded T cell clonality, with tumor below it.

Of note for this clone: The antigen is not known.

Clones were sequenced by immunoSEQ multiplex PCR, and TCRdb holds only the in-frame ones, with some missing. The sample has around 43,000 clones, 70% to 90% seen once. V was shortened by 2 bases and J by 6 bases, with 14 bases between the two germline ends. The CDR3 is made up of 16 amino acids. Germline lookup yields CDR1 SGHAT and CDR2 FQDESV (reference sequence). The chain has TRBV11-1 and TRBJ2-6; D possibly matches TRBD1 or TRBD2 (5 bases each). The TCR originated in a man aged 18-55 years with stage I lung adenocarcinoma. The input for sequencing was peripheral blood, taken before any cancer treatment. CDR3 coding DNA: TGTGCCAGCAGCTTACTCGGGACGGTGAAGGCCAACGTCCTGACTTTC. Protein sequence: CASSLLGTVKANVLTF.